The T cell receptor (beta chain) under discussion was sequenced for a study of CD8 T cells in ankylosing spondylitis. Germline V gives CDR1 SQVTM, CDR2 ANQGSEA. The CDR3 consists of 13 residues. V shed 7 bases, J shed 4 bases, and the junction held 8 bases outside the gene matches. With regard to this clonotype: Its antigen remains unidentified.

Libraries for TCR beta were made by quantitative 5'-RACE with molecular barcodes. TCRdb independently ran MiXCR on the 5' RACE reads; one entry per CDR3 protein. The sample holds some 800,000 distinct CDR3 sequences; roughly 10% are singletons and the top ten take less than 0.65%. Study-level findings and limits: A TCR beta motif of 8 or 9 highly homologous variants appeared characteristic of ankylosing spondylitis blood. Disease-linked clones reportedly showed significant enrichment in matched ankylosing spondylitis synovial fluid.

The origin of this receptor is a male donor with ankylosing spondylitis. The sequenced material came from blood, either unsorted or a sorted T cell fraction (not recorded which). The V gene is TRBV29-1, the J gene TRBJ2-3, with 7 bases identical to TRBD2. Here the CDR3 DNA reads TGCAGCGGGGGGGGACTTCACTCAGATACGCAGTATTTT. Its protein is CSGGGLHSDTQYF.